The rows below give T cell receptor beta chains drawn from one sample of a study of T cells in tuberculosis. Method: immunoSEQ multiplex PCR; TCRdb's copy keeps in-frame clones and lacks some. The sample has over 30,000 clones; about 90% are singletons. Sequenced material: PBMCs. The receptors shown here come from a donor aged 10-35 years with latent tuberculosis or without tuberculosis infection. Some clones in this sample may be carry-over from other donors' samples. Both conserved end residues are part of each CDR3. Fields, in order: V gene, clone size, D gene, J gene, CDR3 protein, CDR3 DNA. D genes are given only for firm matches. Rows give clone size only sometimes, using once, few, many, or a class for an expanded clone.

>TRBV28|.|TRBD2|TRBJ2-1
CASSSHKTSGTYNEQFF
TGTGCCAGCAGTTCCCATAAGACTAGCGGAACCTACAATGAGCAGTTCTTC
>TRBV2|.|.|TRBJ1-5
CASSWEGSNQPQHF
TGTGCCAGCTCATGGGAGGGGAGCAATCAGCCCCAGCATTTT
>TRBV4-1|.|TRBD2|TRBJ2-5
CASSQDPGLAGVGETQYF
TGCGCCAGCAGCCAAGATCCCGGACTAGCGGGAGTGGGGGAGACCCAGTACTTC
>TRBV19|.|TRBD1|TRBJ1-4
CASNRRDRGSEKLFF
TGTGCCAGTAATCGCCGGGACAGGGGTTCTGAAAAACTGTTTTTT
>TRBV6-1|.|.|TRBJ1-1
CASTRQGNTEAFF
TGTGCCAGCACCCGGCAGGGCAACACTGAAGCTTTCTTT
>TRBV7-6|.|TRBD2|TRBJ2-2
CASSRWASGANTGELFF
TGTGCCAGCAGCCGATGGGCTAGCGGGGCGAACACCGGGGAGCTGTTTTTT
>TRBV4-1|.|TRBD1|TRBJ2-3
CASSQQGATDTQYF
TGCGCCAGCAGCCAACAGGGGGCGACAGATACGCAGTATTTT
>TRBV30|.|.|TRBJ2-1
CAWVRTGTPNNEQFF
TGTGCCTGGGTAAGAACCGGGACTCCTAACAATGAGCAGTTCTTC
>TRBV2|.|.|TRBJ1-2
CASSPANYGYTF
TGTGCCAGCAGCCCAGCTAACTATGGCTACACCTTC
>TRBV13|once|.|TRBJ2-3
CASSPSAGYTDTQYF
TGTGCCAGCAGCCCTAGCGCGGGGTACACAGATACGCAGTATTTT
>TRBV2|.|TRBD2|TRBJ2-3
CASSEEFTSGTSTDTQYF
TGTGCCAGCAGTGAAGAGTTCACTAGCGGGACTAGCACAGATACGCAGTATTTT
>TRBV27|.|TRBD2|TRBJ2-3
CASSLSGGGLSVADTQYF
TGTGCCAGCAGTCTATCGGGGGGGGGCCTAAGTGTGGCAGATACGCAGTATTTT
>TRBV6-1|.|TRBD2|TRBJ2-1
CASSETPGGGGASNEQFF
TGTGCCAGCAGTGAGACACCCGGGGGCGGGGGGGCGTCCAATGAGCAGTTCTTC
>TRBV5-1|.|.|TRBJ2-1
CASSLGAPNEQFF
TGCGCCAGCAGCTTGGGAGCGCCCAATGAGCAGTTCTTC
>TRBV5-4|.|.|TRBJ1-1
CASSLGQPGQGMRAFF
TGTGCCAGCAGCTTAGGGCAACCGGGACAAGGGATGAGAGCTTTCTTT
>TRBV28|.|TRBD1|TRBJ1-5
CATFPTGPISNQPQHF
TGTGCCACCTTCCCGACAGGGCCCATTAGCAATCAGCCCCAGCATTTT
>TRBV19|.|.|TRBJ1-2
CASSTNLYGFSAGYTF
TGTGCCAGTAGTACCAACCTTTACGGGTTTTCGGCTGGCTACACCTTC